Listed here are 3 T cell receptor beta chains from one sample, sequenced in a study of cytomegalovirus exposure and HLA in healthy donors. PCR involved 60 Vbeta and 13 Jbeta primers. TCRdb's copy holds only in-frame clones and misses some; the assay was immunoSEQ multiplex PCR. The sample has around 48,000 clones. Material for sequencing was PBMCs. These receptors were collected from a female donor in good health and CMV-seronegative.

The chain joins TRBV5-4 to TRBJ1-1; weak D call: TRBD1 (5 bases). V dropped 3 bases and J dropped 5 bases, with 14 bases sitting between them. This CDR3 has 14 amino acids. CDR1 SGHNT and CDR2 YYREEE come from the germline V gene (reference sequence). The CDR3 nucleotides read TGTGCCAGCAGCTCAATGGCAGGGTGGACTGAAGCTTTCTTT. Encoded protein: CASSSMAGWTEAFF.

The V and J genes are TRBV5-1 and TRBJ2-5; 8 positions agree with TRBD2. The germline CDR1 and CDR2 sequences are SGHRS and YFSETQ. J lost 2 bases, V lost 0 bases, and 3 bases had no gene match. There are 15 residues in the CDR3. For the CDR3, the DNA is TGCGCCAGCAGCTTGGTTCCGGGGGGGCAAGAGACCCAGTACTTC. Its protein product is CASSLVPGGQETQYF. The full variable domain, completed using reference TRBV5-1 and TRBJ2-5, is KAGVTQTPRYLIKTRGQQVTLSCSPISGHRSVSWYQQTPGQGLQFLFEYFSETQRNKGNFPGRFSGRQFSNSRSEMNVSTLELGDSALYLCASSLVPGGQETQYFGPGTRLLVL.

V and J are TRBV5-1 and TRBJ2-1; 7 nucleotides match TRBD2. V trimming: 0 bases; J trimming: 1 base; junction bases outside the gene matches: 4. This CDR3 is 16 amino acids long. Germline V lookup: CDR1 SGHRS, CDR2 YFSETQ. The CDR3: CASSLEGAGSYNEQFF. The CDR3 DNA sequence: TGCGCCAGCAGCTTGGAGGGAGCGGGATCCTACAATGAGCAGTTCTTC.